Described below is a single TCR beta chain sequence and its context. This CDR3 contains 12 residues. Germline CDR1 reads SGHKS; CDR2 reads YYEKEE (reference sequence). V shed 1 base and J shed 6 bases, with 8 bases lying between them. Using immunoSEQ multiplex PCR, the repertoire was profiled, and TCRdb retains in-frame clones only, with some absent. The table has 95,000 to 150,000 clones, approximately 90% seen once. The entry originates in a study of blood T cell repertoires in COVID-19. Material for sequencing was peripheral blood. This chain joins TRBV5-5 and TRBJ2-7; no firm D call. This TCR came from a man aged 40-49 years with acute or convalescent COVID-19. The DNA of the CDR3 is TGTGCCAGCAGCTTGCGCTTCAGCGAGCAGTACTTC. Protein: CASSLRFSEQYF. Using reference TRBV5-5 and TRBJ2-7 for the parts outside the CDR3, the full variable domain is DAGVTQSPTHLIKTRGQQVTLRCSPISGHKSVSWYQQVLGQGPQFIFQYYEKEERGRGNFPDRFSARQFPNYSSELNVNALLLGDSALYLCASSLRFSEQYFGPGTRLTVT.